The clone carrying this TCR beta chain occurred a few times. Its target is unknown. TCRdb fed the reads into MiXCR, producing one record per CDR3 protein. The table has hundreds of thousands of distinct CDR3 sequences, 33% seen once. This entry comes from a study of T cell repertoires in cytomegalovirus infection. General study points: Within the response measured ex vivo, HLA-C-restricted CMV-specific TCR beta clonotypes were dominant.

The source material was cultured PBMCs, sampled from culture after CMV antigen stimulation. The receptor was derived from a human donor in good health (CMV status not recorded). Some clones in this sample may be carry-over from other donors' samples.

The CDR3 DNA is TGCAGTGCTAGTAGGGCCCCTGATGGCGGGGAGACCTACGAGCAGTACTTC. Amino acid sequence: CSASRAPDGGETYEQYF. The chain is built from TRBV20-1 and TRBJ2-7; D is perhaps TRBD2 (6 bases). V was shortened by 3 bases and J by 2 bases, with 23 bases between the two germline ends. The CDR3 is made up of 17 amino acids. CDR1 and CDR2 (germline): DFQATT, SNEGSKA (reference sequence).